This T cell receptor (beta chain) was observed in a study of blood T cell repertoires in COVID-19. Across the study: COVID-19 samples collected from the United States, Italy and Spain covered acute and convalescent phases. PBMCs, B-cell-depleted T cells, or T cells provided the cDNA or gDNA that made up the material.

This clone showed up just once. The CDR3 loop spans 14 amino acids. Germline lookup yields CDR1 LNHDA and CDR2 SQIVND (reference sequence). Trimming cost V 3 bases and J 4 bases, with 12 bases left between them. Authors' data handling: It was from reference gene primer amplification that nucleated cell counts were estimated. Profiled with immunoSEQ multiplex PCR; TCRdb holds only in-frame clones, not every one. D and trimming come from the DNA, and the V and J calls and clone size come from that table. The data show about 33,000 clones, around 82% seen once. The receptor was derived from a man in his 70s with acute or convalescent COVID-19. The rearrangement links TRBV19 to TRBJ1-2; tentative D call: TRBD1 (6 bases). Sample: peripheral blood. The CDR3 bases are TGTGCCAGTAGTATCGACAGGACAGCCTATGGCTACACCTTC. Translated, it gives CASSIDRTAYGYTF.